This entry describes one T cell receptor beta chain. The treatment here: 15 to 20 received Ad26.COV2.S at low or high dose, single or two shots; roughly five received placebo; per-sample allocation not given. Collection of samples fell on day 63 after the first vaccine or placebo injection. The source of the sample is a study of Ad26.COV2.S vaccination and SARS-CoV-2 variants. The CDR3 sequence is 17 residues long. J lost 2 bases, V lost 1 base, and 10 bases had no gene match. The germline V gene has CDR1 SGDLS and CDR2 YYNGEE. TCRdb keeps only in-frame clones here, not all; method: immunoSEQ multiplex PCR. This sample has 290,000 or so clones, with more than 70% found just once.

The chain combines TRBV9 with TRBJ2-3, with 7 bases aligning to TRBD2. The source of this sequence is a person between 18 and 65 years old who received the Ad26.COV2.S COVID-19 vaccine or a placebo. This specimen consisted of peripheral blood, obtained in a trial of Ad26.COV2.S vaccine versus placebo. CDR3 in DNA: TGTGCCAGCAGCGTACAAACCGGGACTACACTCACAGATACGCAGTATTTT. Translation gives CASSVQTGTTLTDTQYF.